Listed here are 8 T cell receptor beta chains from one sample, sequenced in a study of blood T cell repertoires in COVID-19. Sequencing used immunoSEQ multiplex PCR; TCRdb keeps in-frame clones, though not all of them. Of a few hundred thousand clones detected, about 80% appear once; the ten largest clones hold 3.5% to 5%. Material for sequencing was PBMCs or T cells enriched from blood (not recorded which). The receptor source for this set is a man younger than 45 with acute COVID-19.

CDR3 region: CASSLTGKGTDTQYF. Here the CDR3 DNA reads TGTGCCAGCAGCCTGACGGGAAAAGGCACAGATACGCAGTATTTT. The rearrangement joins TRBV3-1 (or the pseudogene TRBV3-2) to TRBJ2-3, with a tentative D call TRBD2 (5 bases). The CDR3 consists of 15 residues. Germline-derived CDR1 and CDR2 are LGHDT and YNNKEL (reference sequence). Trimming pared 4 bases from V and 1 base from J, leaving 12 bases between.

V is TRBV27 and J is TRBJ1-2, with a weak D call TRBD1 (5 bases). V was shortened by 0 bases and J by 4 bases, with 15 bases between the two germline ends. CDR3 length: 16 residues. Germline CDR1 MNHEY, CDR2 SMNVEV (reference sequence). The CDR3 nucleotides read TGTGCCAGCAGTTTATCGTCTCGGGGGGGGAGCTATGGCTACACCTTC. This gives the protein CASSLSSRGGSYGYTF.

The gene calls are TRBV11-3 and TRBJ1-1, with 7 bases fitting TRBD1. From germline, CDR1 is SGHNT and CDR2 YENEEA. The CDR3 is 14 amino acids. Trimming at V came to 5 bases and at J to 6 bases, leaving 9 bases not matched to a gene. The CDR3 coding sequence is TGTGCCAGCAGCCCCCAGGGGGTTGGGGCTGAAGCTTTCTTT. This translates into CASSPQGVGAEAFF.

V and J are TRBV28 and TRBJ2-2; TRBD1 aligns across 8 bases. After removal of 7 bases from V and 4 bases from J, the junction contained 17 bases not matched to a gene. The CDR3 is 18 amino acids. CDR1 and CDR2 from the germline V gene are MDHEN and SYDVKM. The CDR3 region is CASTVWGGTGTSTGELFF. CDR3 nucleotide sequence: TGTGCCAGCACCGTTTGGGGTGGGACAGGAACTTCCACCGGGGAGCTGTTTTTT.

V is TRBV5-1 and J is TRBJ2-1; possibly TRBD2 for D (6 bases). The germline V gene encodes CDR1 SGHRS and CDR2 YFSETQ. Deletions cut 0 bases from V and 2 bases from J, with 12 bases between. This CDR3 spans 16 amino acids. This CDR3 is CASSLDRGETYNEQFF. The CDR3 nucleotides are TGCGCCAGCAGCTTGGATCGCGGGGAGACCTACAATGAGCAGTTCTTC.

This clone has just one count. This chain connects TRBV12-3 or TRBV12-4 to TRBJ1-5, with D unclear. Trimming took 2 bases from V and 12 from J, leaving 11 bases between them. The CDR3 runs to 12 residues. Written as DNA, the CDR3 is TGTGCCAGCAGTTTACTAGTAAGTTTCCAGCATTTT. This encodes CASSLLVSFQHF.

The V and J genes are TRBV18 and TRBJ1-1, with 7 bases matching TRBD1. J lost 5 bases, V lost 1 base, and 7 bases had no gene match. CDR3 length: 15 amino acids. Germline assignment: CDR1 KGHSH and CDR2 LQKENI. In DNA form, the CDR3 reads TGTGCCAGCTCACCACAAGGGGACAGAAGGACTGAAGCTTTCTTT. Protein product: CASSPQGDRRTEAFF.

V gene TRBV5-1 combines with J gene TRBJ1-1; possible D gene TRBD1, 5 bases. V dropped 4 bases and J dropped 2 bases, with 15 bases sitting between them. The CDR3 totals 15 residues. Per the germline V gene, CDR1 is SGHRS and CDR2 is YFSETQ. The CDR3 loop is CASSPDQGINTEAFF. The CDR3 DNA is TGCGCCAGCAGCCCTGACCAGGGAATCAACACTGAAGCTTTCTTT.